The clone carrying this T cell receptor beta chain has only one observation. This entry belongs to a study of shared clonotypes between healthy human individuals. Germline CDR1 is MDHEN and CDR2 is SYDVKM. V shed 1 base and J 5 bases; nucleotides not matched to a gene: 12. CDR3 length: 18 residues. CD45RO-negative, CCR7-positively selected cells formed the naive CD8 fraction, excluding terminally differentiated effector memory CD45RA+ cells. Produced via immunoSEQ multiplex PCR; TCRdb's table is partial and in-frame only. The sample lists about 2.1 million clones, roughly 93% occurring once. The specimen sequenced was naive CD8+ T cells from PBMCs. The origin of this receptor is a man aged 18 to 30 in good health. Some clones in this sample may be carry-over from other donors' samples. The chain joins TRBV28 to TRBJ2-5, with 11 bases lining up with TRBD2. In nucleotides, the CDR3 is TGTGCCAGCAGTTTATTTTTTGGGACTAGCGGTCTCGGGGAGACCCAGTACTTC. Translated, it gives CASSLFFGTSGLGETQYF.